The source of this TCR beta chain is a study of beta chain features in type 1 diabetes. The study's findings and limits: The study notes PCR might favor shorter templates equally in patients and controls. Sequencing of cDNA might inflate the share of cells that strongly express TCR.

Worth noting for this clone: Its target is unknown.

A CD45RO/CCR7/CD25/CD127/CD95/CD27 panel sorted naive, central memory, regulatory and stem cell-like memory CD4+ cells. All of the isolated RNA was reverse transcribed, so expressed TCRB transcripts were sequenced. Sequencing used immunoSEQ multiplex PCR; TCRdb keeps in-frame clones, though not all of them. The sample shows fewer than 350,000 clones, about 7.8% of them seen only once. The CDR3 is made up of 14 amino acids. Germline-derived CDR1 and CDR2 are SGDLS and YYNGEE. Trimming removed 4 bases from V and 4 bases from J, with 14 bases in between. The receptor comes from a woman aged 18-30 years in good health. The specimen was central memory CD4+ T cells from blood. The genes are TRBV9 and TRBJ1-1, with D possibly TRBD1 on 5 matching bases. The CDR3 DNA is TGTGCCAGCAGCCCTCGGGGGGGAAGCACTGAAGCTTTCTTT. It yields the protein CASSPRGGSTEAFF.